These T cell receptor beta chains were read from a single sample in a study of OX40 agonist ivuxolimab in advanced cancers. Measured with immunoSEQ multiplex PCR; TCRdb has only the in-frame clones, and not every one. The sample has 35,000 to 45,000 clones, more than 70% seen once. The sample in question was CD4+ or CD8+ T cells sorted from blood, obtained in a trial of the OX40 agonist ivuxolimab. The origin of the receptors is an adult with an advanced solid tumor such as melanoma, head and neck, liver or kidney cancer. Both conserved end residues are part of each CDR3. D genes are given only for firm matches. Only some rows state a clone size, as once, few, many or a class for expanded clones.

v_gene	len	abundance	j_gene	d_gene	CDR3aa	CDR3nt
TRBV7-9	12	-	TRBJ1-1	-	CASSLPDYQAFF	TGTGCCAGCAGCCTACCGGACTATCAAGCTTTCTTT
TRBV27	14	once	TRBJ2-7	-	CASSQTGDRDEQYF	TGTGCCAGCAGTCAAACGGGGGATAGGGACGAGCAGTACTTC
TRBV7-3	16	-	TRBJ2-1	-	CASSLIAASSYNEQFF	TGTGCCAGCAGCCTTATAGCGGCTAGCTCCTACAATGAGCAGTTCTTC
TRBV4-2	14	-	TRBJ2-1	-	CASSQGPEYNEQFF	TGTGCCAGCAGCCAAGGCCCGGAGTACAATGAGCAGTTCTTC
TRBV9	15	once	TRBJ2-5	-	CASSPDGGPQETQYF	TGTGCCAGCAGCCCCGACGGCGGGCCGCAAGAGACCCAGTACTTC
TRBV7-9	16	once	TRBJ2-1	-	CASSSRSLGSYNEQFF	TGTGCCAGCAGCTCCCGATCTTTAGGCTCCTACAATGAGCAGTTCTTC
TRBV19	15	-	TRBJ2-1	-	CASSIGLSSYNEQFF	TGTGCCAGTAGTATAGGGCTGAGCTCCTACAATGAGCAGTTCTTC
TRBV5-6	16	-	TRBJ2-7	TRBD2	CASSFGLAGLPYEQYF	TGTGCCAGCAGCTTTGGACTAGCGGGTTTACCCTACGAGCAGTACTTC
TRBV5-4	15	-	TRBJ1-2	-	CASSPFPGSSYGYTF	TGTGCCAGCAGCCCCTTCCCAGGTTCTAGCTATGGCTACACCTTC
TRBV11-2	12	-	TRBJ1-1	-	CASSLGTPEAFF	TGTGCCAGCAGCCTGGGGACACCAGAAGCTTTCTTT
TRBV9	13	-	TRBJ2-3	-	CASSGALIDTQYF	TGTGCCAGCAGCGGGGCCTTAATAGATACGCAGTATTTT
TRBV11-2	11	-	TRBJ2-1	-	CASSLAREQFF	TGTGCCAGCAGCTTAGCCAGGGAGCAGTTCTTC
TRBV5-5	11	few	TRBJ2-7	-	CASSFSGEQYF	TGTGCCAGCAGCTTTTCGGGCGAGCAGTACTTC
TRBV15	17	-	TRBJ2-5	TRBD2	CATSRIWGEGPQETQYF	TGTGCCACCAGCAGAATTTGGGGGGAGGGCCCCCAAGAGACCCAGTACTTC
TRBV27	15	-	TRBJ2-5	-	CASSLHLGLQETQYF	TGTGCCAGCAGTTTGCATTTAGGTCTCCAAGAGACCCAGTACTTC
TRBV4-3	18	-	TRBJ2-3	-	CASSQDLEAAGITDTQYF	TGCGCCAGCAGCCAAGATCTAGAAGCGGCCGGGATTACAGATACGCAGTATTTT
TRBV28	15	few	TRBJ2-5	-	CASSLSRREKETQYF	TGTGCCAGCAGTTTATCGAGACGGGAAAAAGAGACCCAGTACTTC
TRBV29-1	13	-	TRBJ2-7	-	CSVESREPYEQYF	TGCAGCGTTGAGTCCAGGGAGCCCTACGAGCAGTACTTC
TRBV2	16	-	TRBJ1-4	-	CASRYWTGPSRGKLFF	TGTGCCAGCAGGTATTGGACGGGCCCAAGTCGTGGAAAACTGTTTTTT
TRBV19	16	-	TRBJ2-2	-	CASSIAPAGLAGELFF	TGTGCCAGTAGTATAGCCCCCGCGGGTCTCGCCGGGGAGCTGTTTTTT
TRBV7-6	15	-	TRBJ2-1	TRBD2	CASSLTSGLYNEQFF	TGTGCCAGCAGCTTAACTAGCGGATTATACAATGAGCAGTTCTTC
TRBV4-2	14	-	TRBJ2-3	-	CASSSSPGTDTQYF	TGTGCCAGCAGCTCCTCCCCCGGGACAGATACGCAGTATTTT
TRBV19	21	-	TRBJ1-5	TRBD1	CASSIRPGTGEAFYSNQPQHF	TGTGCCAGTAGTATTAGACCCGGGACAGGGGAAGCCTTTTATAGCAATCAGCCCCAGCATTTT
TRBV7-9	15	-	TRBJ2-7	TRBD2	CASSSTSGLHYEQYF	TGTGCCAGCAGCTCGACTAGCGGGCTACACTACGAGCAGTACTTC
TRBV12-5	15	-	TRBJ2-3	-	CASGSDPGASNTQYF	TGTGCTAGTGGTTCCGATCCGGGAGCTTCCAATACGCAGTATTTT
TRBV10-3	15	-	TRBJ2-1	TRBD1	CAIGQGESSYNEQFF	TGTGCCATCGGACAGGGGGAAAGCTCCTACAATGAGCAGTTCTTC
TRBV5-1	20	once	TRBJ2-2	TRBD2	CASSLGTIAAGGLNTGELFF	TGCGCCAGCAGCCTCGGGACAATCGCGGCGGGAGGATTGAACACCGGGGAGCTGTTTTTT
TRBV18	13	-	TRBJ2-1	-	CASTEGSYNEQFF	TGTGCCAGCACAGAGGGCTCCTACAATGAGCAGTTCTTC
TRBV5-8	12	-	TRBJ2-3	-	CASSLPGDTQYF	TGTGCCAGCAGCTTACCGGGAGATACGCAGTATTTT
TRBV7-8	16	-	TRBJ2-7	-	CASSLFHPRSDYEQYF	TGTGCCAGCAGCTTATTTCACCCCAGGTCCGACTACGAGCAGTACTTC
TRBV19	13	-	TRBJ2-1	TRBD2	CASRSGRGNEQFF	TGTGCCAGTAGGAGCGGGAGGGGCAATGAGCAGTTCTTC
TRBV27	16	-	TRBJ2-7	-	CASSLSFQPRSYEQYF	TGTGCCAGCAGTTTATCGTTTCAGCCCCGCTCCTACGAGCAGTACTTC
TRBV4-3	18	-	TRBJ2-2	TRBD2	CASSQDSSGRAGAGELFF	TGCGCCAGCAGCCAAGATTCAAGTGGGAGGGCCGGTGCCGGGGAGCTGTTTTTT
TRBV14	12	-	TRBJ2-3	-	CASSQGTDTQYF	TGTGCCAGCAGCCAAGGGACAGATACGCAGTATTTT
TRBV9	14	-	TRBJ1-4	TRBD1	CASSVGQGDEKLFF	TGTGCCAGCAGCGTTGGACAGGGAGATGAAAAACTGTTTTTT
TRBV7-9	13	-	TRBJ2-5	-	CASSLGGEETQYF	TGTGCCAGCAGCTTAGGCGGGGAGGAGACCCAGTACTTC
TRBV15	15	few	TRBJ1-5	-	CAIAELRGGNQPQHF	TGTGCCATCGCTGAACTCCGGGGTGGCAATCAGCCCCAGCATTTT
TRBV9	15	once	TRBJ2-1	-	CASSVDTGSHNEQFF	TGTGCCAGCAGCGTAGACACAGGGTCCCACAATGAGCAGTTCTTC
TRBV25-1	15	-	TRBJ2-1	-	CASSEGINPYNEQFF	TGTGCCAGCAGTGAAGGGATAAATCCCTACAATGAGCAGTTCTTC
TRBV4-3	15	few	TRBJ1-2	-	CASSQDRTVLRGYTF	TGCGCCAGCAGCCAAGATAGGACGGTACTCCGGGGCTACACCTTC